This TCR delta chain derives from a study of Vδ1+ human thymocytes. Note on this clone: The antigen remains undetermined.

Findings and limits, study-wide: In the thymus, TRG and TRD repertoires looked highly polyclonal with Gaussian CDR3 lengths.

In germline, CDR1 is TSWWSYY, CDR2 QGS. V lost 1 base to trimming and J lost 0 bases; unmatched junction nucleotides: 11. The CDR3 is 19 residues long. RNA was extracted from the cells and then reverse transcribed. CDR3 amplicons came from multiplex PCR with pooled V-gene forward and constant-region reverse primers. TCRdb made new clone calls on the multiplex PCR reads using CATT. The sample lists roughly 56,000 delta-chain clones, about 15% seen once, with 0.39% in the top ten. This rearrangement joins TRDV1 to TRDJ1, with TRDD3 matching over 10 bases. This TCR derives from a girl less than two years old who had congenital heart surgery. Sequenced: Vdelta1+ gamma-delta thymocytes from the thymus. Subset: FACS-sorted CD3+ TCRalphabeta- TCRVdelta1+ TCRVdelta2- thymocytes. The chain's CDR3 is CALGERDPWGIHYTDKLIF. The CDR3 coding sequence is TGTGCTCTTGGGGAACGGGATCCATGGGGGATACATTACACCGATAAACTCATCTTT.